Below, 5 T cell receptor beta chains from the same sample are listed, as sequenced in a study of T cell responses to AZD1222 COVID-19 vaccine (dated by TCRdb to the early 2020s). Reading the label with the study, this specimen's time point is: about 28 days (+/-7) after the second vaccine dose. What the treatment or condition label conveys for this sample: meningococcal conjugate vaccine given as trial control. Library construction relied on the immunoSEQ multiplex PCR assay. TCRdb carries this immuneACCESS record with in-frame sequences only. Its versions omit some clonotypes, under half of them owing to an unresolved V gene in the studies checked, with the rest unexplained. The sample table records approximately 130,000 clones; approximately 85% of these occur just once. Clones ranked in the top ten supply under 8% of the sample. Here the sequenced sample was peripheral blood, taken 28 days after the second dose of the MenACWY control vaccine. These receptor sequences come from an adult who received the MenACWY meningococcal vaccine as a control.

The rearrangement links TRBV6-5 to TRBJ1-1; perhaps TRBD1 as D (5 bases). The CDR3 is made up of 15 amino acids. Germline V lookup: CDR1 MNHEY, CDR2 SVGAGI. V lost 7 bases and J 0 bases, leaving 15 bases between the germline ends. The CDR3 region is CASIWGGDLNTEAFF. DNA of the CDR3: TGTGCCAGCATCTGGGGGGGGGATTTGAACACTGAAGCTTTCTTT.

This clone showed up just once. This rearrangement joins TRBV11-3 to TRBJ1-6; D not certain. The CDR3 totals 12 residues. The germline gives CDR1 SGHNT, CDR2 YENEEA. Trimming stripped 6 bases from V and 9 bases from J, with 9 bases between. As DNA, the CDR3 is TGTGCCAGCAGGTCCGCTCGTTCACCCCTCCACTTT. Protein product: CASRSARSPLHF.

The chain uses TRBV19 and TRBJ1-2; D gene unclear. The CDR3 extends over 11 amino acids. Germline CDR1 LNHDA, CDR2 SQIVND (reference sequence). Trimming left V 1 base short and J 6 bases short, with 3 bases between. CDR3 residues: CASSIGHGYTF. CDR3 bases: TGTGCCAGTAGTATAGGTCATGGCTACACCTTC.

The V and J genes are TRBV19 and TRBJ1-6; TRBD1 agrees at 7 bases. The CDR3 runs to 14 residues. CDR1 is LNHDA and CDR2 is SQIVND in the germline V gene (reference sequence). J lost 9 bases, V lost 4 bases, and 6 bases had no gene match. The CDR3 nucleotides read TGTGCCAGTAGTACGACAGGGTTGGGTTCACCCCTCCACTTT. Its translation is CASSTTGLGSPLHF. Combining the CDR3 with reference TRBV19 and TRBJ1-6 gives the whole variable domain DGGITQSPKYLFRKEGQNVTLSCEQNLNHDAMYWYRQDPGQGLRLIYYSQIVNDFQKGDIAEGYSVSREKKESFPLTVTSAQKNPTAFYLCASSTTGLGSPLHFGNGTRLTVT.

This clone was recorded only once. CDR3 sequence (DNA): TGTGCCAGCAGCTTCCATAGCGGCCCAGTATACGAGCAGTACTTC. Translation gives CASSFHSGPVYEQYF. The chain combines TRBV7-2 with TRBJ2-7, with a tentative D call TRBD2 (6 bases). Per the germline V gene, CDR1 is SGHTA and CDR2 is FQGNSA. This CDR3 contains 15 residues. The ends were cut back, 3 bases at V and 4 bases at J, with 16 bases in the middle.